Shown below are 8 T cell receptor beta chains from a single sample sequenced in a study of T cell responses to AZD1222 COVID-19 vaccine. Assay used: immunoSEQ multiplex PCR; TCRdb lists only in-frame clones, some missing. The table shows roughly 110,000 clones, with around 93% occurring only once. The sample consisted of peripheral blood, taken 28 days after the second AZD1222 dose. These receptor sequences come from an adult who received the AZD1222 COVID-19 vaccine.

The chain links TRBV2 to TRBJ2-5; D gene unclear. Germline V lookup: CDR1 SNHLY, CDR2 FYNNEI. Trimming pared 1 base from V and 7 bases from J, leaving 4 bases between. The CDR3 runs to 11 residues. CDR3 sequence: CASSEEGTQYF. The CDR3 region has the DNA TGTGCCAGCAGTGAAGAGGGGACCCAGTACTTC.

V and J are TRBV12-2 and TRBJ2-7; the D call TRBD2 from the table was never checked on the DNA. TRBV12-2 is flagged as a pseudogene. The length of the CDR3 is 14 residues. CDR3 sequence: CASRTHPKSNEQYF. Written as DNA, the CDR3 is TGTGCAAGTCGCACCCACCCGAAGAGCAACGAGCAGTACTTC.

This clone is a singleton in its sample. The chain links TRBV4-1 to TRBJ1-6; 10 bases match TRBD1. V lost 3 bases and J lost 7; bases outside the gene matches: 6. This CDR3 has 16 amino acids. Germline CDR1 is MGHRA and CDR2 is YSYEKL. The CDR3 coding sequence is TGCGCCAGCAGCCAGGAACCGGGACAGGGGAATTCACCCCTCCACTTT. This encodes CASSQEPGQGNSPLHF.

This clone was seen only once. The chain carries TRBV2 and TRBJ2-7; TRBD2 matches 10 bases. The germline V gene has CDR1 SNHLY and CDR2 FYNNEI. With 0 bases clipped from V and 2 bases from J, the junction kept 4 bases outside the gene matches. This CDR3 region has 16 residues. CDR3 sequence: CASSEARGLAAYEQYF. Here the CDR3 DNA reads TGTGCCAGCAGTGAAGCGCGTGGACTAGCGGCCTACGAGCAGTACTTC.

CDR3: CAIARRRVSPLHF. For the CDR3, the DNA is TGTGCCATCGCCCGGAGGCGGGTTTCACCCCTCCACTTT. The chain uses TRBV10-3 and TRBJ1-6; D is uncertain. The length of the CDR3 is 13 residues. From germline, CDR1 is ENHRY and CDR2 SYGVKD. V lost 8 bases and J lost 9, with 14 bases in between.

The rearrangement uses TRBV28 and TRBJ1-5; D ambiguous. The CDR3 totals 13 residues. CDR1 is MDHEN, CDR2 SYDVKM, per germline. V lost 2 bases and J lost 11, with 13 bases in between. As DNA, the CDR3 is TGTGCCAGCAGTTTACCTCGTTTGTGGACCCAGCATTTT. It encodes CASSLPRLWTQHF.

The rearrangement uses TRBV7-2 and TRBJ2-5, with D possibly matching TRBD2 (5 bases). The CDR3 is 14 residues long. V was clipped by 0 bases and J by 5 bases, with 10 bases between them. Looked up from germline, CDR1 is SGHTA and CDR2 is FQGNSA. CDR3 in amino acids: CASSLAGVTETQYF. The CDR3 DNA reads as TGTGCCAGCAGCTTAGCGGGAGTTACCGAGACCCAGTACTTC.

The chain carries TRBV7-2 and TRBJ2-7; 15 positions agree with TRBD2. The CDR3 sequence is 16 residues long. Germline trimming cut 5 bases from V and 11 bases from J; bases unmatched to any gene: 13. Germline CDR1 SGHTA, CDR2 FQGNSA. Here the CDR3 reads CASSGGLAGGRVEKYF. The CDR3, as DNA: TGTGCCAGCAGCGGAGGACTAGCGGGAGGGCGGGTGGAGAAGTACTTC.